This T cell receptor (beta chain) stems from a study of OX40 agonist ivuxolimab in advanced cancers. Study at large: Patients took ivuxolimab, an agonistic anti-OX40 (CD134) antibody. Recorded diagnoses for dose-escalation patients were hepatocellular carcinoma, melanoma, renal cell or head and neck cancer. Study results and limitations: Doses of 0.1 to 3.0 mg/kg were accompanied by clonal expansion of CD4+ and CD8+ blood T cells by week 6. Among the lowest peripheral clonal expansion occurred in 0.1-3.0 mg/kg partial responders.

Clones were sequenced by immunoSEQ multiplex PCR, and TCRdb holds only the in-frame ones, with some missing. In the table there are over 35,000 clones, 80% to 90% of which are singletons. With respect to this clone: What it recognizes is unknown.

The germline V gene has CDR1 SGHNT and CDR2 YYREEE (reference sequence). Trimming cost V 0 bases and J 5 bases; bases outside gene matches: 7. CDR3 length: 16 amino acids. This clonotype was sampled from an adult with an advanced solid tumor such as melanoma, head and neck, liver or kidney cancer. The V gene is TRBV5-4, the J gene TRBJ2-3, with TRBD2 matching 9 bases. The material sequenced was CD4+ or CD8+ T cells sorted from blood, taken in a trial of the OX40 agonist ivuxolimab. The CDR3 protein is CASSLEFAGGQDTQYF. For the CDR3, the DNA is TGTGCCAGCAGCTTGGAATTCGCGGGGGGGCAAGATACGCAGTATTTT.